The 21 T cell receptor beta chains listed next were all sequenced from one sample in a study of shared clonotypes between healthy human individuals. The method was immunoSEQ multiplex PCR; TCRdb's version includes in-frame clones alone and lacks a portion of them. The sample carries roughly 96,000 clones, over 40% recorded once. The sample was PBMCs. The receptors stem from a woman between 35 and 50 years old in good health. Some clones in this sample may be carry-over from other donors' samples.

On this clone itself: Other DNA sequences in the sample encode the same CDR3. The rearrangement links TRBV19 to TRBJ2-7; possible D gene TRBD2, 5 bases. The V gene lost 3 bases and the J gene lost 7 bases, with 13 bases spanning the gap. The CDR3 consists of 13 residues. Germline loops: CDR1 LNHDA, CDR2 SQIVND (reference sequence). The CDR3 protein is CASSIGPSGEQYF. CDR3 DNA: TGTGCCAGTAGTATTGGACCGTCGGGGGAGCAGTACTTC.

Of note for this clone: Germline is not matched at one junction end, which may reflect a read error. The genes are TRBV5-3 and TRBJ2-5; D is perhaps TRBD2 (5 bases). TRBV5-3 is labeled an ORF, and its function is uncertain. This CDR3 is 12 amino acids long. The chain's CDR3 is CASSLAIETQYF. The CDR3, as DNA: TGTGCCAGCAGCTTAGCGATCGAGACCCAGTACTTC.

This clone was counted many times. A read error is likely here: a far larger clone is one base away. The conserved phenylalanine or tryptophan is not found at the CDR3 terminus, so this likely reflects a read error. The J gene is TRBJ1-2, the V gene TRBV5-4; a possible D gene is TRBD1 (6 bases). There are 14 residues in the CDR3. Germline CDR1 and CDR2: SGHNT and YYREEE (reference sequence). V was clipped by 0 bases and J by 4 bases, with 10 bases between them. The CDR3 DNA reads TGTGCCAGCAGCTTGGACAGGGAGGTCTATGGCTACACCTCC. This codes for CASSLDREVYGYTS.

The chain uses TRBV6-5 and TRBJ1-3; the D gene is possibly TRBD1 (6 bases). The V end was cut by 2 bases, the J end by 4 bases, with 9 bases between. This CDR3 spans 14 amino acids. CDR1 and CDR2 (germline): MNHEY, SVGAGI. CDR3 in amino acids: CASSYTGPGNTIYF. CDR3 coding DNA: TGTGCCAGCAGTTACACAGGGCCCGGAAACACCATATATTTT.

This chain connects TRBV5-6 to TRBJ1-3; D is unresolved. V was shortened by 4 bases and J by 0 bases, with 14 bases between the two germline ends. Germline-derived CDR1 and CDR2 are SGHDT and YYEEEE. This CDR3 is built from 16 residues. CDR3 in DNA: TGTGCCAGCAGCCCCTATGGAGGCACCTCTGGAAACACCATATATTTT. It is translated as CASSPYGGTSGNTIYF.

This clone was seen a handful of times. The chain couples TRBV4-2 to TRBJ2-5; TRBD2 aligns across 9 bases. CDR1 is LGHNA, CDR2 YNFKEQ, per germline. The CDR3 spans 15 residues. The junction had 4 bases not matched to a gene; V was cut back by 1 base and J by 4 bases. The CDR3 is CASSQVSGRTETQYF. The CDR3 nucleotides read TGTGCCAGCAGCCAAGTCAGCGGGAGGACAGAGACCCAGTACTTC.

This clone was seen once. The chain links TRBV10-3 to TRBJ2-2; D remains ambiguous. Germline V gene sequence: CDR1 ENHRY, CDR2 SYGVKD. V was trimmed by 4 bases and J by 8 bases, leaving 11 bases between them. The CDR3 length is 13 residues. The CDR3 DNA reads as TGTGCCATCAGTGCGACGAGTACAGGGGAGCTGTTTTTT. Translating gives CAISATSTGELFF.

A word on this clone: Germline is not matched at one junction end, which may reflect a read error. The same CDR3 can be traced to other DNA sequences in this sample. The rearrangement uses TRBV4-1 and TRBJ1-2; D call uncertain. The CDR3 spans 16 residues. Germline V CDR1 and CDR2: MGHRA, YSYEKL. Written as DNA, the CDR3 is TGCGCCAGTAGCCAAGGGTTGTTGAACTTCAACTATGGCTACACCTTC. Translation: CASSQGLLNFNYGYTF.

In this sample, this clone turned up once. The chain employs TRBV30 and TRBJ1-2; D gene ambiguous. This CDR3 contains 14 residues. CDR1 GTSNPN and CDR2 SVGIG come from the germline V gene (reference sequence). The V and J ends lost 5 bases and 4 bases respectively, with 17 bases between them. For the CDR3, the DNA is TGTGCCTGGCTCACCACGGGAGCCGCCTATGGCTACACCTTC. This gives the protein CAWLTTGAAYGYTF.

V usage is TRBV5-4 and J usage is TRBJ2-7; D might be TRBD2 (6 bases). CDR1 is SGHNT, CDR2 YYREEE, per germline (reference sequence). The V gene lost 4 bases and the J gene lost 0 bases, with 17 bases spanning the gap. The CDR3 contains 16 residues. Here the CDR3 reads CASSVFVRGPSYEQYF. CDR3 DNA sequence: TGTGCCAGCAGCGTATTTGTGCGGGGCCCCTCCTACGAGCAGTACTTC.

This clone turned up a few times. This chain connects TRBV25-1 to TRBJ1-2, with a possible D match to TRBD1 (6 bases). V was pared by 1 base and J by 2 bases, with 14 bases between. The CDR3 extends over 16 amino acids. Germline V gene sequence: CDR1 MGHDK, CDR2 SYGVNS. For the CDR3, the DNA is TGTGCCAGCAGTGAATTGGGCCGGGGGCGGAACTATGGCTACACCTTC. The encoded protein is CASSELGRGRNYGYTF.

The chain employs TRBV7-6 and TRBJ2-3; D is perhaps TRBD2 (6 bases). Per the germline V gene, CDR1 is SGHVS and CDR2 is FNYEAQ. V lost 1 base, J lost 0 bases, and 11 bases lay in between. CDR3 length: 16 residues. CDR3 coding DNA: TGTGCCAGCAGCTTAGATGGTAGCGGAAGCACAGATACGCAGTATTTT. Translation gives CASSLDGSGSTDTQYF.

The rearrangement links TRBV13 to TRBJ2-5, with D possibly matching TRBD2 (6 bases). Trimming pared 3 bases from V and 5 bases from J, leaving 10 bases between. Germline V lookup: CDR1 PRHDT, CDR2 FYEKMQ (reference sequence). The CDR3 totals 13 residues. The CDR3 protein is CASSFGRGETQYF. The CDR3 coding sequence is TGTGCCAGCAGCTTCGGCCGGGGGGAGACCCAGTACTTC.

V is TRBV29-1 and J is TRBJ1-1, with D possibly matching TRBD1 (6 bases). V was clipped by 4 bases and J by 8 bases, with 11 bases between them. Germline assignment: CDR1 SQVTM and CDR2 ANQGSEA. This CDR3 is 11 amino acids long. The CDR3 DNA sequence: TGCAGCGTTGGGCTGACAGGAGAAGCTTTCTTT. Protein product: CSVGLTGEAFF. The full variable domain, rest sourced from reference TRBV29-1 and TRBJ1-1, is SAVISQKPSRDICQRGTSLTIQCQVDSQVTMMFWYRQQPGQSLTLIATANQGSEATYESGFVIDKFPISRPNLTFSTLTVSNMSPEDSSIYLCSVGLTGEAFFGQGTRLTVV.

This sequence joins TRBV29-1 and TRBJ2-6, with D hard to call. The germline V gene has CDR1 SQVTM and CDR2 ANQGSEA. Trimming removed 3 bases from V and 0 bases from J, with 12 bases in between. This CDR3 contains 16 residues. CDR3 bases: TGCAGCGTTGATTACGGCAGTAGCTCTGGGGCCAACGTCCTGACTTTC. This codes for CSVDYGSSSGANVLTF.

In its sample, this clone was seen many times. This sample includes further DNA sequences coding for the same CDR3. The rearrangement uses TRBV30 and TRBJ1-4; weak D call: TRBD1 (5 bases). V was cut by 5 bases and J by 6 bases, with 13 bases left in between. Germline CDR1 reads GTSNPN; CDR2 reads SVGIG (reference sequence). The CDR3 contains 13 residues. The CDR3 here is CAWSTRGHEKLFF. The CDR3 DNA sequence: TGTGCCTGGTCAACGAGGGGCCATGAAAAACTGTTTTTT.

The CDR3 region has the DNA TGTGCCAGCAGCCTGAACAGGGGGCAGGGCTACACCTTC. It encodes CASSLNRGQGYTF. The rearrangement uses TRBV6-1 and TRBJ1-2, with 9 positions matching TRBD1. V dropped 6 bases and J dropped 8; count of bases not matched to a gene: 7. Per germline, CDR1 MNHNS and CDR2 SASEGT. The CDR3 sequence is 13 residues long.

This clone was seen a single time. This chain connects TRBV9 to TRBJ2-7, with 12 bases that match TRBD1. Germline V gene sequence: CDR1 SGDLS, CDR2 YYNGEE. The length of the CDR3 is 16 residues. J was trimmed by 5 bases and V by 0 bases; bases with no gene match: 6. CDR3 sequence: CASSVAPGQGANEQYF. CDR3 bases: TGTGCCAGCAGCGTAGCTCCGGGACAGGGGGCTAACGAGCAGTACTTC.

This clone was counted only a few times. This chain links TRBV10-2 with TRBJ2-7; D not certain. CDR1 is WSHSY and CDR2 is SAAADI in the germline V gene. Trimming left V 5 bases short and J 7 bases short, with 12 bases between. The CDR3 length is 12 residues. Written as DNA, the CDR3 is TGCGCCAGCAGTATCGCCCTGGGAGAGCAGTACTTC. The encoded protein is CASSIALGEQYF.

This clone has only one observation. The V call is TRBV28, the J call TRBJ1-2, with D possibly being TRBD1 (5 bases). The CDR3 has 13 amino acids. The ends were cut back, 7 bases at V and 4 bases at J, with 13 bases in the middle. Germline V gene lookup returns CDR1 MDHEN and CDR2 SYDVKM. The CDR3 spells CASTSGTSYGYTF. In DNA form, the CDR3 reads TGTGCCAGCACCTCCGGGACCAGCTATGGCTACACCTTC.

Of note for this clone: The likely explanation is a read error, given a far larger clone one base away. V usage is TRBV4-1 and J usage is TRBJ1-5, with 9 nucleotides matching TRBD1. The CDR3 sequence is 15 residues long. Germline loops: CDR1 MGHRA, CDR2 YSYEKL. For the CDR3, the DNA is TGCGCCGGCAGCCAGGGACAGGGTGAGGTGCAGCCCCAGCATTTT. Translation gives CAGSQGQGEVQPQHF.